The entry below gives a single TCR beta chain sequence along with its context. The data stem from a study of preoperative IRX-2 immunotherapy in early breast cancer. The CDR3 sequence is 18 residues long. In germline, CDR1 is MGHRA, CDR2 YSYEKL. V was pared by 0 bases and J by 7 bases, with 25 bases between. Described treatment: preoperative locoregional IRX-2 cytokine immunotherapy. Data came from immunoSEQ multiplex PCR; TCRdb stores just in-frame clones and leaves some out. The sample yields 24,000 or so clones, around 95% seen once. V usage is TRBV4-1 and J usage is TRBJ2-7, with D possibly matching TRBD2 (5 bases). This receptor was identified in a human donor with breast cancer. Here the sequenced sample was tumor tissue, taken after IRX-2 immunotherapy. In DNA, the CDR3 is TGCGCCAGCAGCCAAGATATGGCCACTGCGGGTGTGGTTGGGGAGCAGTACTTC. Protein product: CASSQDMATAGVVGEQYF.